This TCR beta chain was sequenced during a study of blood T cells in healthy people across ages. Broader study findings: Roughly linear age-related decline in beta diversity appeared, significant by age about 37.

As for this clonotype: Its antigen remains unidentified.

For the second PCR, which ran for 7 to 11 cycles, a sample-barcoded 5' primer and a J-beta primer mix were used. In TCRdb, the 5' RACE reads were re-called with MiXCR into one record per CDR3 protein. The table records some 1.8 million distinct CDR3 sequences, roughly two fifths of them present only once. This clonotype originated in a human donor in good health. The sequenced sample was blood.

Here the CDR3 reads CASSYYPKETQYF. DNA for the CDR3: TGTGCCAGCAGTTATTACCCCAAGGAGACCCAGTACTTC. The J gene is TRBJ2-5, the V gene TRBV6-2 or TRBV6-3; D gene uncertain. Trimming removed 3 bases from V and 5 bases from J, with 10 bases in between. CDR3 length equals 13 residues. The germline V gene encodes CDR1 MNHEY and CDR2 SVGEGT.